This T cell receptor beta chain was documented in a study of regulatory T cells in long-lasting Graves disease. Specified time point: newly diagnosed GD, antithyroid drugs for less than 3 months. The TCR library was made from RNA extracted from PBMCs. Patients hailed from an endocrinology department in Xi'an, China. The peripheral blood volume drawn was approximately 9 milliliters, and it was collected into EDTA tubes. According to the study, TCR beta libraries were built with iRepertoire HTBI primers and CDR3-region Arm-PCR. TCRdb ran MiXCR on the multiplex PCR reads and lists one entry per CDR3 protein. Of 350,000 to 400,000 distinct CDR3 sequences listed, around 16% were seen once; the top ten hold around 20%. This clonotype was seen ten or more times. The CDR3 contains 13 residues. Germline-derived CDR1 and CDR2 are SGHVS and FQNEAQ. Trimming cost V 0 bases and J 8 bases, with 8 bases left between them.

These data were likewise used in another study, on T cells in Graves' hyperthyroidism and ophthalmopathy. Per that paper: Recently diagnosed hyperthyroidism of less than 2 months' duration affected patients aged 18 to 65.

This TCR derives from a woman between 18 and 29 years old with Graves disease. V gene TRBV7-8 combines with J gene TRBJ2-4; tentative D call: TRBD2 (5 bases). This specimen was peripheral blood mononuclear cells (PBMCs), taken at new diagnosis, from a patient treated with antithyroid drugs. The CDR3 protein is CASSLASSDIQYF. The CDR3 DNA is TGTGCCAGCAGCTTAGCGAGTAGCGACATTCAGTACTTC.